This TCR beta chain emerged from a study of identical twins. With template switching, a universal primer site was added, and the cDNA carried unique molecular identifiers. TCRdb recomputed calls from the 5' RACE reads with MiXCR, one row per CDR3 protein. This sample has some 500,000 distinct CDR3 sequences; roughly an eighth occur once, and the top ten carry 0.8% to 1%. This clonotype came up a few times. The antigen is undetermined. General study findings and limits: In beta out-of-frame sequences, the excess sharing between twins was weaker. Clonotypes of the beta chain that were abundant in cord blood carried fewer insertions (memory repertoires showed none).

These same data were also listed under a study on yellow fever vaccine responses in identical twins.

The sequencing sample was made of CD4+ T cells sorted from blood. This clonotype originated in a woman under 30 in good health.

CDR3: CSAPSDRDNEQFF. In DNA form, the CDR3 reads TGCAGTGCTCCGAGCGACCGAGACAATGAGCAGTTCTTC. The genes are TRBV20-1 and TRBJ2-1; D is unclear. Trimming took off 5 bases at V and 5 bases at J, with 13 bases between the two ends. The CDR3 covers 13 residues. Germline loops: CDR1 DFQATT, CDR2 SNEGSKA (reference sequence).